Listed here are 21 T cell receptor beta chains from one sample, sequenced in a study of cytomegalovirus exposure and HLA in healthy donors. Primers: 60 Vbeta forward and 13 Jbeta reverse. Clones were read by immunoSEQ multiplex PCR, and TCRdb kept only the in-frame ones, dropping some. The sample lists around 130,000 clones; roughly 79% were seen once. The sequenced material came from PBMCs. All receptors derive from a man younger than 45 in good health and CMV-seronegative.

V usage is TRBV28 and J usage is TRBJ1-2, with 9 bases lining up with TRBD1. The CDR3 runs to 15 residues. In germline, CDR1 is MDHEN, CDR2 SYDVKM. J gave up 5 bases and V 4 bases, and 8 bases lay outside the gene matches. The CDR3 here is CASSSGQGPSYGYTF. CDR3 coding DNA: TGTGCCAGCAGTTCCGGACAGGGGCCTTCATATGGCTACACCTTC.

The sample holds a few counts of this clone. This rearrangement joins TRBV19 to TRBJ2-7, with 7 bases matching TRBD2. This CDR3 has 13 amino acids. Per the germline V gene, CDR1 is LNHDA and CDR2 is SQIVND (reference sequence). V dropped 3 bases and J dropped 3; count of bases not matched to a gene: 2. In DNA form, the CDR3 reads TGTGCCAGTAGTATGGGGACTAACTACGAGCAGTACTTC. Amino acid sequence: CASSMGTNYEQYF. The full variable domain, in which reference TRBV19 and TRBJ2-7 provide the parts outside the CDR3, is DGGITQSPKYLFRKEGQNVTLSCEQNLNHDAMYWYRQDPGQGLRLIYYSQIVNDFQKGDIAEGYSVSREKKESFPLTVTSAQKNPTAFYLCASSMGTNYEQYFGPGTRLTVT.

The chain uses TRBV7-6 and TRBJ2-7, with 7 bases aligning to TRBD2. The CDR3 contains 15 residues. V lost 5 bases to trimming and J lost 0 bases; unmatched junction nucleotides: 7. Germline V CDR1 and CDR2: SGHVS, FNYEAQ. CDR3 sequence reads: CASSPNSGFSYEQYF. CDR3 DNA sequence: TGTGCCAGCAGCCCCAATAGCGGGTTCTCCTACGAGCAGTACTTC.

The chain employs TRBV18 and TRBJ2-5; D may be TRBD2 (5 bases). CDR3 length: 14 residues. Germline V gene lookup returns CDR1 KGHSH and CDR2 LQKENI. V lost 2 bases to trimming and J lost 3 bases, with 10 bases between them. CDR3 loop: CASSPGRVEETQYF. The DNA for the CDR3 is TGTGCCAGCTCACCAGGGCGGGTTGAAGAGACCCAGTACTTC.

Comments on this clone: Other DNA sequences in this specimen translate into the identical CDR3. The chain combines TRBV5-1 with TRBJ1-1; TRBD1 might be the D (6 bases). V lost 4 bases and J lost 2, with 9 bases in between. Looked up from germline, CDR1 is SGHRS and CDR2 is YFSETQ. The CDR3 extends over 13 amino acids. CDR3 nucleotide sequence: TGCGCCAGCAGCCCAGGGGTAAACACTGAAGCTTTCTTT. This translates into CASSPGVNTEAFF.

This chain uses TRBV15 with TRBJ1-1, with 11 nucleotides matching TRBD1. Germline lookup yields CDR1 LNHNV and CDR2 YYDKDF (reference sequence). The V segment lost 3 bases and the J segment 3 bases; nucleotides outside the gene matches: 0. The length of the CDR3 is 14 residues. The CDR3 DNA follows: TGTGCCACCAGCAGGGACAGGGGGCACACTGAAGCTTTCTTT. This codes for CATSRDRGHTEAFF.

This rearrangement joins TRBV5-4 to TRBJ2-2, with 10 positions matching TRBD1. Germline CDR1 and CDR2: SGHNT and YYREEE (reference sequence). The V and J ends lost 4 bases and 3 bases, in that order; junction bases with no gene match: 3. CDR3 length equals 15 residues. DNA of the CDR3: TGTGCCAGCAGCGAGGGACAGGGGTACACCGGGGAGCTGTTTTTT. It encodes CASSEGQGYTGELFF.

This chain uses TRBV7-4 with TRBJ1-2; D gene ambiguous. Germline V lookup: CDR1 SGHVT, CDR2 SQSDAQ. With 3 bases removed from V and 2 bases from J, the gap between germline ends came to 25 bases. The CDR3 runs to 19 residues. The CDR3 nucleotides are TGTGCCAGCAGCTTGCGGGTTCTGTACAAGGCGACCGACAACTATGGCTACACCTTC. This encodes CASSLRVLYKATDNYGYTF. The full variable domain, with the rest looked up from reference TRBV7-4 and TRBJ1-2, is GAGVSQSPRYKVAKRGRDVALRCDSISGHVTLYWYRQTLGQGSEVLTYSQSDAQRDKSGRPSGRFSAERPERSVSTLKIQRTEQGDSAVYLCASSLRVLYKATDNYGYTFGSGTRLTVV.

The V gene is TRBV5-4, the J gene TRBJ2-5, with 9 bases matching TRBD2. CDR3 size: 19 residues. The ends lost 4 bases at V and 0 bases at J; junction bases unmatched: 16. Germline loops: CDR1 SGHNT, CDR2 YYREEE (reference sequence). The CDR3 DNA reads as TGTGCCAGCAGCCGGGGTTCGGCGGGGGGGCGGGTGTACCAAGAGACCCAGTACTTC. Amino acids: CASSRGSAGGRVYQETQYF.

The chain uses TRBV5-4 and TRBJ2-1; D uncertain. V lost 1 base and J lost 6, with 8 bases in between. The germline gives CDR1 SGHNT, CDR2 YYREEE (reference sequence). This CDR3 is built from 13 residues. CDR3 DNA sequence: TGTGCCAGCAGCTTGCCCCCTCCCAATGAGCAGTTCTTC. It encodes CASSLPPPNEQFF.

The chain links TRBV5-1 to TRBJ1-2, with a tentative D call TRBD1 (5 bases). Germline CDR1 SGHRS, CDR2 YFSETQ. Trimming removed 4 bases from V and 1 base from J, with 20 bases in between. This CDR3 is built from 17 residues. For the CDR3, the DNA is TGCGCCAGCAGCGGACGCGGGCGGGGACGGATTAACTATGGCTACACCTTC. Translating it yields CASSGRGRGRINYGYTF.

The chain is built from TRBV30 and TRBJ2-2, with 10 positions matching TRBD1. The CDR3 contains 16 residues. V was pared by 6 bases and J by 6 bases, with 13 bases of the junction left unmatched. The germline V gene has CDR1 GTSNPN and CDR2 SVGIG (reference sequence). The CDR3 DNA sequence: TGTGCCTGTAGTTATCTCCGACAGGGGGCCGCCGGGGAGCTGTTTTTT. Translation gives CACSYLRQGAAGELFF.

The chain recombines TRBV9 with TRBJ2-7; a weak D match, TRBD2 (5 bases). The CDR3 loop spans 16 amino acids. Germline CDR1 SGDLS, CDR2 YYNGEE. The V gene lost 0 bases and the J gene lost 6 bases, with 19 bases spanning the gap. Here the CDR3 reads CASSVDPTERVREQYF. CDR3 DNA: TGTGCCAGCAGCGTAGATCCCACGGAGAGGGTCCGCGAGCAGTACTTC. The full variable domain, its missing parts supplied by reference TRBV9 and TRBJ2-7, is DSGVTQTPKHLITATGQRVTLRCSPRSGDLSVYWYQQSLDQGLQFLIQYYNGEERAKGNILERFSAQQFPDLHSELNLSSLELGDSALYFCASSVDPTERVREQYFGPGTRLTVT.

The rearrangement uses TRBV20-1 and TRBJ1-1; D not resolved. CDR1 is DFQATT, CDR2 SNEGSKA, per germline (reference sequence). V was pared by 7 bases and J by 0 bases, with 6 bases between. This CDR3 comprises 11 residues. CDR3 DNA sequence: TGCAGTGGGCCTCTGAACACTGAAGCTTTCTTT. Its protein is CSGPLNTEAFF.

This clone occurred a few times. The chain employs TRBV7-2 and TRBJ2-1; 7 bases are shared with TRBD2. V lost 0 bases, J lost 8 bases, and 4 bases stayed unmatched. CDR1 is SGHTA, CDR2 FQGNSA, per germline. The CDR3 consists of 14 residues. The CDR3 is CASSLARESDEQFF. CDR3 nucleotide sequence: TGTGCCAGCAGCTTAGCGCGGGAGAGCGATGAGCAGTTCTTC.

Only a few counts were recorded for this clone. V gene TRBV4-3 combines with J gene TRBJ1-1; 8 positions match TRBD1. This CDR3 is 16 amino acids long. Germline V lookup: CDR1 LGHNA, CDR2 YSLEER. Unmatched junction bases numbered 7, after V lost 4 bases and J lost 0 bases. The CDR3 region is CASSREDRGLNTEAFF. The CDR3 DNA sequence: TGCGCCAGCAGCCGGGAAGACAGGGGTCTGAACACTGAAGCTTTCTTT.

The table lists this clone with a count of one. V is TRBV28 and J is TRBJ1-2; D gene uncertain. The ends were cut back, 8 bases at V and 2 bases at J, with 15 bases in the middle. Germline V gene sequence: CDR1 MDHEN, CDR2 SYDVKM. The CDR3 consists of 14 residues. Written as DNA, the CDR3 is TGTGCCAGCTACCCTGAGGGAGAGAACTATGGCTACACCTTC. Amino acids: CASYPEGENYGYTF.

The chain has TRBV4-1 and TRBJ2-1; D is uncertain. The CDR3 contains 15 residues. Germline CDR1 and CDR2: MGHRA and YSYEKL. Trimming stripped 9 bases from V and 1 base from J, with 16 bases between. The CDR3, as DNA: TGCGCCAGTGCGATACTAAGTTTATCCTACAATGAGCAGTTCTTC. Translating gives CASAILSLSYNEQFF.

The V and J genes are TRBV4-2 and TRBJ2-7, with 9 bases identical to TRBD2. Germline V lookup: CDR1 LGHNA, CDR2 YNFKEQ. The V gene end was trimmed by 4 bases and the J gene end by 7 bases; junction bases not matched to a gene: 8. The CDR3 extends over 14 amino acids. CDR3 nucleotide sequence: TGTGCCAGCAGCCGCAGCGGGGGGCCCGGGGAGCAGTACTTC. It encodes CASSRSGGPGEQYF.

The rearrangement links TRBV6-5 to TRBJ1-2; TRBD1 matches at 8 bases. The CDR3 is made up of 15 amino acids. Germline CDR1 is MNHEY and CDR2 is SVGAGI. Germline trimming cut 5 bases from V and 1 base from J; bases unmatched to any gene: 6. The DNA of the CDR3 is TGTGCCAGCAGTATTCGTGGACAGGGTAACTATGGCTACACCTTC. This gives the protein CASSIRGQGNYGYTF.

The V and J genes are TRBV19 and TRBJ1-1, with a tentative D call TRBD1 (5 bases). Trimming took off 6 bases at V and 0 bases at J, with 11 bases between the two ends. The length of the CDR3 is 14 residues. CDR1 and CDR2 (germline): LNHDA, SQIVND (reference sequence). CDR3 sequence: CASRRGDLNTEAFF. The CDR3 DNA follows: TGTGCCAGTAGACGCGGGGACCTGAACACTGAAGCTTTCTTT.